This T cell receptor beta chain was found in a study of shared clonotypes between healthy human individuals. Whole-study findings and limits: Compared with clonotypes that all four donors shared, non-shared clonotypes had lower generation probabilities. Since donors were few, the genetic and exposure-history diversity represented was limited.

Concerning this clone itself: Its specificity is unknown.

Positive CCR7 selection of CD45RO-negative cells yielded the naive CD8 cells, and terminally differentiated effector memory CD45RA+ cells were excluded. Sequencing was at deep level. Sequencing was performed with immunoSEQ multiplex PCR; in TCRdb, only in-frame clones are kept and a portion is missing. The data contain about 1,800,000 clones, approximately 94% of them singletons. CDR3 length: 15 amino acids. Germline V CDR1 and CDR2: SGHAT, FQNNGV. V dropped 3 bases and J dropped 3 bases, with 14 bases sitting between them. The chain joins TRBV11-2 to TRBJ1-1; D is possibly TRBD1 (6 bases). The sequence derives from a young man in good health. What was sequenced was naive CD8+ T cells sorted from blood. As DNA, the CDR3 is TGTGCCAGCAGCTTTCATACAGGGATGGACACTGAAGCTTTCTTT. The encoded protein is CASSFHTGMDTEAFF.